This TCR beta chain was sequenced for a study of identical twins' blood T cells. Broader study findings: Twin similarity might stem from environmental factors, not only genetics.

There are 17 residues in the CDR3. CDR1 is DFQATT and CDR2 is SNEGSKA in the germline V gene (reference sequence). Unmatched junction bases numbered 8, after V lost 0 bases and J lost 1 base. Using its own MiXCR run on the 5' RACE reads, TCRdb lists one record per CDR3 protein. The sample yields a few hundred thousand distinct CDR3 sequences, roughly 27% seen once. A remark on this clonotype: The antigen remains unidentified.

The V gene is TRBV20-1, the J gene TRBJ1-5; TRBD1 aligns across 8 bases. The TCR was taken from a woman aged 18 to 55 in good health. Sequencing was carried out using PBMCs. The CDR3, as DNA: TGCAGTGCTAGAGATCCACAGGGGGTGGGAAGCAATCAGCCCCAGCATTTT. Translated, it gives CSARDPQGVGSNQPQHF.